A single sample gave rise to the 3 T cell receptor beta chains below, sequenced in a study of cytomegalovirus exposure and HLA in healthy donors. In the PCR, 60 Vbeta and 13 Jbeta primers were used. Assay used: immunoSEQ multiplex PCR; TCRdb lists only in-frame clones, some missing. The profile shows about 200,000 clones, around 77% of them singletons. Material: PBMCs. Every receptor here comes from a woman in her 30s in good health and CMV-seronegative.

V usage is TRBV7-3 and J usage is TRBJ2-1; D is unclear. Deletions cut 1 base from V and 2 bases from J, with 9 bases between. CDR3 length: 15 residues. Germline values: CDR1 SGHTA, CDR2 FQGTGA. For the CDR3, the DNA is TGTGCCAGCAGCTTAATAGCTTCCCCCTACAATGAGCAGTTCTTC. Amino acid sequence: CASSLIASPYNEQFF.

V is TRBV11-3 and J is TRBJ2-5; D is ambiguous. The DNA end lines up better with TRBJ2-7; the J call may be wrong. Germline CDR1 and CDR2: SGHNT and YENEEA. The CDR3 is 12 residues long. CDR3 sequence (DNA): TGTGCCAGCAGCTCTACCCGTTTCGAGCAGTACTTC. Translated, it gives CASSSTRFEQYF.

This rearrangement joins TRBV6-1 to TRBJ2-7, with unresolved D. V was clipped by 5 bases and J by 2 bases, with 13 bases between them. The CDR3 has 14 residues. Germline assignment: CDR1 MNHNS and CDR2 SASEGT. The CDR3 sequence: CASSFSPTPYEQYF. CDR3 DNA sequence: TGTGCCAGCAGTTTTAGCCCGACCCCCTACGAGCAGTACTTC.